What follows is one T cell receptor beta chain and its context. What it recognizes is unknown. Germline assignment: CDR1 SGHVS and CDR2 FNYEAQ. The length of the CDR3 is 16 residues. Unmatched junction bases numbered 15, after V lost 5 bases and J lost 8 bases. As handled by the study authors: The detection floor for productive clonotype frequency was 2.59 x 10-5. Profiling relied on immunoSEQ multiplex PCR, and the TCRdb table lists in-frame clones only, not all of them. D and trimming were read from the DNA, whereas the V and J calls and clone size are those reported in that table. The table shows under 35,000 clones, with roughly three quarters occurring only once. This entry belongs to a study of STAT5B mutations in CD4+ large granular lymphocyte leukemia. Study background: Among healthy donors, a particular HLA allele went with more CDR3 'QG' motifs. Notes on the study in general: Top patient clones used TRBV06 genes more often: 8/27 versus 2/35 in controls. CD4-sorted patient repertoires seemed more clonal than healthy CD4+ repertoires.

The TCR comes from a human donor in good health. The sample consisted of CD4+ T cells from blood buffy coats. The V gene is TRBV7-6, the J gene TRBJ2-1; 7 positions match TRBD2. The CDR3 protein is CASSVFEGGKDDEQFF. CDR3 in DNA: TGTGCCAGCAGCGTGTTTGAGGGAGGGAAGGACGATGAGCAGTTCTTC.